These 23 T cell receptor beta chains share one sample of origin, sequenced in a study of tumor-infiltrating lymphocytes in localized non-small cell lung cancer. Sequencing was performed with immunoSEQ multiplex PCR; in TCRdb, only in-frame clones are kept and a portion is missing. This table holds about 6,400 clones, 74% found once. Specimen: lung tumor tissue. These receptors were collected from a human donor with non-small cell lung cancer.

The CDR3 bases are TGTGCCAGCAGCTTAGATTGGAGGGAGCTGTTTTTT. Encoded protein: CASSLDWRELFF. The V call is TRBV11-2, the J call TRBJ2-2, with D unresolved. Trimming took off 0 bases at V and 9 bases at J, with 5 bases between the two ends. The germline gives CDR1 SGHAT, CDR2 FQNNGV. CDR3 size: 12 residues. Using reference TRBV11-2 and TRBJ2-2 for the parts outside the CDR3, the full variable domain is EAGVAQSPRYKIIEKRQSVAFWCNPISGHATLYWYQQILGQGPKLLIQFQNNGVVDDSQLPKDRFSAERLKGVDSTLKIQPAKLEDSAVYLCASSLDWRELFFGEGSRLTVL.

This chain uses TRBV5-8 with TRBJ2-7, with D possibly matching TRBD1 (5 bases). Germline CDR1 reads SGHTS; CDR2 reads YDEGEE. The germline V and J ends were trimmed by 1 base and 5 bases, with 16 bases remaining between them. The CDR3 has 15 residues. CDR3 sequence: CASSLYRSSFNEQYF. DNA of the CDR3: TGTGCCAGCAGCTTGTACAGGTCCTCGTTCAACGAGCAGTACTTC.

The CDR3 loop reads CASTRLQGVSGETQYF. The CDR3 coding sequence is TGTGCCAGCACCAGACTACAGGGGGTCTCGGGAGAGACCCAGTACTTC. The rearrangement links TRBV2 to TRBJ2-5; TRBD1 matches 8 bases. Germline V gives CDR1 SNHLY, CDR2 FYNNEI. V lost 7 bases to trimming and J lost 4 bases; unmatched junction nucleotides: 14. CDR3 length: 16 amino acids. Full variable domain (missing parts from reference TRBV2 and TRBJ2-5): EPEVTQTPSHQVTQMGQEVILRCVPISNHLYFYWYRQILGQKVEFLVSFYNNEISEKSEIFDDQFSVERPDGSNFTLKIRSTKLEDSAMYFCASTRLQGVSGETQYFGPGTRLLVL.

The table lists this clone with a few counts. Here the CDR3 DNA reads TGTGCCAGCAGCCGGGACAGCTCCTACGAGCAGTACTTC. Its protein product is CASSRDSSYEQYF. This chain connects TRBV7-9 to TRBJ2-7, with 7 nucleotides matching TRBD1. Per the germline V gene, CDR1 is SEHNR and CDR2 is FQNEAQ (reference sequence). Trimming cost V 5 bases and J 0 bases; bases outside gene matches: 1. The CDR3 runs 13 residues.

A note on this clone: Other DNA sequences of this sample code for an identical CDR3. V usage is TRBV9 and J usage is TRBJ2-6; D perhaps matches TRBD1 (6 bases). The V gene's germline CDR1 is SGDLS and CDR2 YYNGEE. Trimming stripped 3 bases from V and 4 bases from J, with 11 bases between. This CDR3 has 15 amino acids. In DNA form, the CDR3 reads TGTGCCAGCAGCGCGACAGGTGCCGGGGCCAACGTCCTGACTTTC. Protein: CASSATGAGANVLTF.

The chain carries TRBV11-2 and TRBJ2-7; the D gene is possibly TRBD1 (6 bases). The CDR3 sequence is 13 residues long. V lost 4 bases to trimming and J lost 0 bases, with 7 bases between them. Germline assignment: CDR1 SGHAT and CDR2 FQNNGV. The CDR3 DNA follows: TGTGCCAGCAGCTGGGGACACTCCTACGAGCAGTACTTC. Protein: CASSWGHSYEQYF.

The table lists this clone with a few counts. The CDR3 DNA sequence: TGTGCCAGCAGACTAGCGGAATACAATGAGCAGTTCTTC. Its protein product is CASRLAEYNEQFF. The chain recombines TRBV28 with TRBJ2-1, with 8 bases lining up with TRBD2. The CDR3 is made up of 13 amino acids. The trim removed 6 bases at V and 4 bases at J, leaving 2 bases unmatched. The V gene's germline CDR1 is MDHEN and CDR2 SYDVKM.

The V call is TRBV7-8, the J call TRBJ1-2, with D perhaps matching TRBD1 (5 bases). This CDR3 spans 15 amino acids. Looked up from germline, CDR1 is SGHVS and CDR2 is FQNEAQ. V shed 4 bases and J shed 7 bases, with 19 bases lying between them. CDR3 in amino acids: CASSSAGGRTGGYTF. The CDR3 DNA reads TGTGCCAGCAGCTCGGCCGGGGGGAGGACCGGTGGCTACACCTTC. The whole variable domain, remainder taken from reference TRBV7-8 and TRBJ1-2, is GAGVSQSPRYKVAKRGQDVALRCDPISGHVSLFWYQQALGQGPEFLTYFQNEAQLDKSGLPSDRFFAERPEGSVSTLKIQRTQQEDSAVYLCASSSAGGRTGGYTFGSGTRLTVV.

This clone showed up just once. V and J are TRBV27 and TRBJ2-3, with D uncertain. V was trimmed by 5 bases and J by 4 bases, leaving 16 bases between them. CDR3 length: 15 residues. The V gene's germline CDR1 is MNHEY and CDR2 SMNVEV (reference sequence). This CDR3 is CASSLRARSPDTQYF. Here the CDR3 DNA reads TGTGCCAGCAGTCTCCGGGCCCGAAGCCCAGATACGCAGTATTTT.

CDR3 sequence: CASSTRQGLDTQYF. In nucleotides, the CDR3 is TGTGCCAGCAGCACACGACAGGGGTTAGATACGCAGTATTTT. This chain joins TRBV9 and TRBJ2-3, with TRBD1 matching 8 bases. This CDR3 contains 14 residues. The J segment lost 5 bases and the V segment lost 4 bases, leaving 6 bases of the junction unmatched. Looked up from germline, CDR1 is SGDLS and CDR2 is YYNGEE.

Relative to its sample, this clone is medium-sized. This sequence joins TRBV2 and TRBJ1-1, with D unclear. There are 12 residues in the CDR3. V was trimmed by 6 bases and J by 2 bases, leaving 7 bases between them. Germline V gene sequence: CDR1 SNHLY, CDR2 FYNNEI. In nucleotides, the CDR3 is TGTGCCAGCAGGGTGCGCAACACTGAAGCTTTCTTT. Protein: CASRVRNTEAFF.

J is TRBJ1-5 and V is TRBV2, with 7 bases fitting TRBD1. Germline V gene lookup returns CDR1 SNHLY and CDR2 FYNNEI. V lost 3 bases, J lost 1 base, and 9 bases stayed unmatched. The CDR3 length is 17 residues. The CDR3 nucleotides are TGTGCCAGCAGTGACAGACAGGGTTATACGAGCAATCAGCCCCAGCATTTT. It encodes CASSDRQGYTSNQPQHF.

V gene TRBV10-3 combines with J gene TRBJ2-7; 9 bases are a match to TRBD1. Germline V CDR1 and CDR2: ENHRY, SYGVKD. CDR3 length equals 12 residues. The V segment lost 8 bases and the J segment 5 bases; nucleotides outside the gene matches: 4. This CDR3 is CAIGTGGNEQYF. The DNA for the CDR3 is TGTGCCATCGGTACAGGGGGCAACGAGCAGTACTTC.

This clone was counted a few times. This chain joins TRBV14 and TRBJ2-7; the D is unclear. The length of the CDR3 is 15 residues. V was pared by 4 bases and J by 0 bases, with 13 bases between. The germline V gene encodes CDR1 SGHDN and CDR2 FVKESK. CDR3 sequence reads: CASSPQWPDSYEQYF. CDR3 nucleotide sequence: TGTGCCAGCAGCCCTCAATGGCCAGACTCCTACGAGCAGTACTTC.

CDR3 sequence: CASSLERATDTQYF. The CDR3, as DNA: TGCGCCAGCAGCTTGGAACGAGCCACAGATACGCAGTATTTT. The chain links TRBV5-1 to TRBJ2-3; no reliable D call. CDR3 size: 14 residues. Germline values: CDR1 SGHRS, CDR2 YFSETQ. The V end lost 0 bases, the J end lost 2 bases, and 7 bases lay between the germline ends.

The chain's CDR3 is CSVGLRPGTGPGQPQHF. CDR3 sequence (DNA): TGCAGCGTCGGCTTGCGTCCCGGGACAGGGCCAGGACAGCCCCAGCATTTT. V is TRBV29-1 and J is TRBJ1-5, with TRBD1 matching 9 bases. The V gene's germline CDR1 is SQVTM and CDR2 ANQGSEA. The CDR3 is 17 amino acids. The trim removed 6 bases at V and 7 bases at J, leaving 19 bases unmatched. The full variable domain, its missing parts supplied by reference TRBV29-1 and TRBJ1-5, is SAVISQKPSRDICQRGTSLTIQCQVDSQVTMMFWYRQQPGQSLTLIATANQGSEATYESGFVIDKFPISRPNLTFSTLTVSNMSPEDSSIYLCSVGLRPGTGPGQPQHFGDGTRLSIL.

The chain has TRBV11-1 and TRBJ1-6; the D gene is possibly TRBD1 (5 bases). V lost 3 bases and J 9 bases, leaving 12 bases between the germline ends. The CDR3 length is 14 residues. Germline CDR1 reads SGHAT; CDR2 reads FQDESV (reference sequence). As DNA, the CDR3 is TGTGCCAGCAGCTTTGGGCAGGGATCTTCACCCCTCCACTTT. It specifies CASSFGQGSSPLHF.

The chain is built from TRBV6-5 and TRBJ2-3; D might be TRBD1 (6 bases). Trimming removed 5 bases at V and 4 bases at J, with 10 bases between. CDR3 size: 13 residues. Looked up from germline, CDR1 is MNHEY and CDR2 is SVGAGI. The CDR3 region is CASSRSGADTQYF. The CDR3 DNA reads TGTGCCAGCAGTAGATCAGGGGCAGATACGCAGTATTTT.

This clone has a handful of counts. The genes are TRBV4-1 and TRBJ2-1; TRBD2 matches at 15 bases. The V gene end was trimmed by 1 base and the J gene end by 2 bases; junction bases not matched to a gene: 3. The CDR3 is 18 amino acids. Germline V gene lookup returns CDR1 MGHRA and CDR2 YSYEKL. This CDR3 is CASSQGGTSGGTYNEQFF. CDR3 coding DNA: TGCGCCAGCAGCCAAGGCGGGACTAGCGGGGGGACCTACAATGAGCAGTTCTTC.

This sequence joins TRBV19 and TRBJ1-5; D not resolved. Per the germline V gene, CDR1 is LNHDA and CDR2 is SQIVND (reference sequence). This CDR3 comprises 13 residues. Trimming removed 0 bases from V and 4 bases from J, with 4 bases in between. The CDR3 region is CASSIEVNQPQHF. In DNA, the CDR3 is TGTGCCAGTAGTATAGAGGTAAATCAGCCCCAGCATTTT. Based on the CDR3 plus reference TRBV19 and TRBJ1-5, the full variable domain is DGGITQSPKYLFRKEGQNVTLSCEQNLNHDAMYWYRQDPGQGLRLIYYSQIVNDFQKGDIAEGYSVSREKKESFPLTVTSAQKNPTAFYLCASSIEVNQPQHFGDGTRLSIL.

V and J are TRBV6-5 and TRBJ2-7; TRBD2 agrees at 7 bases. The V and J ends lost 2 bases and 6 bases, in that order; junction bases with no gene match: 4. This CDR3 has 13 amino acids. The germline V gene encodes CDR1 MNHEY and CDR2 SVGAGI. CDR3 in DNA: TGTGCCAGCAGTTACCCGGAGCGGGGCGAGCAGTACTTC. It yields the protein CASSYPERGEQYF.

The chain carries TRBV6-6 and TRBJ2-7; D remains unclear. There are 11 residues in the CDR3. Germline CDR1 reads MNHNY; CDR2 reads SVGAGI (reference sequence). V dropped 2 bases and J dropped 5 bases, with 4 bases sitting between them. The CDR3, as DNA: TGTGCCAGCAGTTACAGGGACGAGCAGTACTTC. Residues: CASSYRDEQYF.

V gene TRBV6-5 combines with J gene TRBJ1-1, with unresolved D. The V gene's germline CDR1 is MNHEY and CDR2 SVGAGI. The CDR3 has 14 residues. Trimming stripped 0 bases from V and 2 bases from J, with 7 bases between. CDR3 protein: CASSYSGGNTEAFF. CDR3 nucleotide sequence: TGTGCCAGCAGTTACTCGGGAGGAAACACTGAAGCTTTCTTT.